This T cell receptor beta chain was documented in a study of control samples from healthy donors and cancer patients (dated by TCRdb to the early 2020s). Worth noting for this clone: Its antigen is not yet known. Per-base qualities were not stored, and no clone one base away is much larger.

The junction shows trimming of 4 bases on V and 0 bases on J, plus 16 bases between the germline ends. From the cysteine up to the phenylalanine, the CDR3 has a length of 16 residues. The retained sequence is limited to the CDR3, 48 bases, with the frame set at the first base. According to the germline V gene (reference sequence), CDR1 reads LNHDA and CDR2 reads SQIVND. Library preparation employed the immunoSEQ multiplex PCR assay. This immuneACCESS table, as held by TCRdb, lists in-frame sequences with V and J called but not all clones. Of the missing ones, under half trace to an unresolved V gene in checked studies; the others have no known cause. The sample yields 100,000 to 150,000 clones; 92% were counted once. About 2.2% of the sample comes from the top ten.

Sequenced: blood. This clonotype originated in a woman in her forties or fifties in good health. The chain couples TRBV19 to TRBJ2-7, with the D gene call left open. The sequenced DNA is TGTGCCAGTAGTAAGGGATCGGCGGATACCTCCTACGAGCAGTACTTC. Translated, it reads CASSKGSADTSYEQYF.